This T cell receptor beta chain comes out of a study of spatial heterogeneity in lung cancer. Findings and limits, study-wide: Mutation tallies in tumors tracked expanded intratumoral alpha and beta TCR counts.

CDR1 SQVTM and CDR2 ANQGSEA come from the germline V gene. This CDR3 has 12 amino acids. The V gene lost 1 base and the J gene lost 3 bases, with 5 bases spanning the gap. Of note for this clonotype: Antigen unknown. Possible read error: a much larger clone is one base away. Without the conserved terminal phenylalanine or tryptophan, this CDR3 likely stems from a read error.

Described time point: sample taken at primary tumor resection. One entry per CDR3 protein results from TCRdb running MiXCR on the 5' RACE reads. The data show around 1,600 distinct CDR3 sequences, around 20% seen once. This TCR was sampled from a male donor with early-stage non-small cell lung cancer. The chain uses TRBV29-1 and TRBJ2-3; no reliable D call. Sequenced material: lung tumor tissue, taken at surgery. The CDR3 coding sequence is TGCAGCGTTGAAGGGCCTACAGATACGCAGTATTTG. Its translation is CSVEGPTDTQYL.